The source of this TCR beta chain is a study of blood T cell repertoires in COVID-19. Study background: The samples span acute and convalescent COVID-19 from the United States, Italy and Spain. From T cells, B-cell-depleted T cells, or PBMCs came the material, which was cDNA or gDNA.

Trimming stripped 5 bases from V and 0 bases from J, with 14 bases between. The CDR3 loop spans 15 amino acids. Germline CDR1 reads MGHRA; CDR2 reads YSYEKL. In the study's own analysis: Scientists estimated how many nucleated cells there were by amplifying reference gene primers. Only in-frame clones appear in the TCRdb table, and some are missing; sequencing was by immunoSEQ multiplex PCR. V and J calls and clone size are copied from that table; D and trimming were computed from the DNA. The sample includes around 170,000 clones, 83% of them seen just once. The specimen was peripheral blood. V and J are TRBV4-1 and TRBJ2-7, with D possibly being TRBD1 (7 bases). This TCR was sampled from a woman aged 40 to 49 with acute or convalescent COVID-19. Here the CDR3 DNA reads TGCGCCAGCAGCTCTAGCCAGGGGGGCTCCTACGAGCAGTACTTC. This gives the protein CASSSSQGGSYEQYF.